These T cell receptor beta chains were read from a single sample in a study of blood T cell repertoires in COVID-19. The method was immunoSEQ multiplex PCR; TCRdb's version includes in-frame clones alone and lacks a portion of them. Of about 170,000 clones listed, more than 85% were seen once; the top ten hold about 2.6%. The sample comprised peripheral blood. These receptors all stem from a woman of 80 years or more with COVID-19, enrolled during active disease. Each CDR3 is given with its conserved first and last residue. A D gene is named only where the DNA matches it firmly. Clone size appears in some rows only: once, few, many, or a class for an expanded clone.

clone size	V gene	J gene	D gene	CDR3 DNA	CDR3 protein
NA	TRBV4-1	TRBJ1-6	NA	TGCGCCAGCAGCCGAGAAGAGACAGGTGGTAATAATTCACCCCTCCACTTT	CASSREETGGNNSPLHF
few	TRBV7-9	TRBJ2-4	TRBD1	TGTGCCAGCAGCACCACGACAGGGATTGACACCAAAAACATTCAGTACTTC	CASSTTTGIDTKNIQYF
NA	TRBV4-2	TRBJ1-2	TRBD1	TGTGCCAGCAGCCAAGGCCAGACAGGGGGTGGCTACACCTTC	CASSQGQTGGGYTF
NA	TRBV7-2	TRBJ1-6	NA	TGTGCCAGCAGCACAAACAGGGTTAATTCACCCCTCCACTTT	CASSTNRVNSPLHF
NA	TRBV5-6	TRBJ2-5	TRBD2	TGTGCCAGCAGCTTGGGACTAGCGGGGGGCCGGTACTTC	CASSLGLAGGRYF
NA	TRBV27	TRBJ1-5	NA	TGTGCCAGCAGGGCAGGGGTCGATCAGCCCCAGCATTTT	CASRAGVDQPQHF
once	TRBV19	TRBJ2-2	NA	TGTGCCAGTATTCCTTGGCAGGGCTACACCGGGGAGCTGTTTTTT	CASIPWQGYTGELFF
NA	TRBV27	TRBJ1-2	TRBD1	TGTGCCAGCAGCACCGGGACAGGGATTTTTCGGGGCTACACCTTC	CASSTGTGIFRGYTF
NA	TRBV5-1	TRBJ2-1	NA	TGCGCCAGCAGCTTGGGCGCCGTTAGCGATGAGCAGTTCTTC	CASSLGAVSDEQFF
NA	TRBV7-6	TRBJ2-3	TRBD2	TGTGCCAGCAGGCCGGGACTAGCGGGAGGTCGGACAGATACGCAGTATTTT	CASRPGLAGGRTDTQYF
few	TRBV28	TRBJ1-2	NA	TGTGCCAGCAGTTTAGGCTCCTTGAGAGGTGGCTACACCTTC	CASSLGSLRGGYTF
NA	TRBV24-1	TRBJ2-5	NA	TGTGCCACCAGTGGTTCCGGTCGGGAGACCCAGTACTTC	CATSGSGRETQYF
NA	TRBV19	TRBJ1-3	NA	TGTGCCAGTAGTCCGGGGGGGAAAAGAGGCTCTGGAAACACCATATATTTT	CASSPGGKRGSGNTIYF
NA	TRBV28	TRBJ1-1	TRBD1	TGTGCCAGCCTGACGCAAGGACAGGGAGACATGAACACTGAAGCTTTCTTT	CASLTQGQGDMNTEAFF
NA	TRBV5-4	TRBJ2-1	NA	TGTGCCAGCAGCTTGACTCTAGTCGATAGCAATGAGCAGTTCTTC	CASSLTLVDSNEQFF
NA	TRBV4-3	TRBJ2-2	NA	NA	CASSQDPSGSTSGGELFF
NA	TRBV4-2	TRBJ2-6	NA	TGTGCCAGCAGCCAAGGGACAGAGTCTGGGGCCAACGTCCTGACTTTC	CASSQGTESGANVLTF
NA	TRBV11-3	TRBJ2-1	NA	TGTGCCAGCAGCCCCCACTTCGCGTACAATGAGCAGTTCTTC	CASSPHFAYNEQFF
once	TRBV28	TRBJ2-4	TRBD2	TGTGCCAGCAGTTTAGCGGGAGGGGCCTCCGGCATTCAGTACTTC	CASSLAGGASGIQYF
NA	TRBV28	TRBJ2-7	NA	TGTGCCAGCAGTTTAACATATTACGAGCAGTACTTC	CASSLTYYEQYF
once	TRBV5-1	TRBJ2-7	TRBD2	TGCGCCAGCAGCTTGGAGGGAGGGCGCACCTACGAGCAGTACTTC	CASSLEGGRTYEQYF
once	TRBV7-2	TRBJ2-7	NA	TGTGCCAGCAGCTTTAGCTCAACAGGGAACGAGCAGTACTTC	CASSFSSTGNEQYF
NA	TRBV10-3	TRBJ2-2	TRBD2	TGTGCCATGCTGAGGACTAGCGGTAACACCGGGGAGCTGTTTTTT	CAMLRTSGNTGELFF
few	TRBV3-1/TRBV3-2	TRBJ2-4	NA	TGTGCCAGCAGCCAAGATCCGGGATCGGGAAACATTCAGTACTTC	CASSQDPGSGNIQYF
NA	TRBV28	TRBJ1-5	NA	TGTGCCAGCAGCCCCCGTTGGACGGGGAATCAGCCCCAGCATTTT	CASSPRWTGNQPQHF
few	TRBV6-5	TRBJ2-5	TRBD1	TGTGCCAGCAGGGCAGGGGGCATCGGGGAGACCCAGTACTTC	CASRAGGIGETQYF
NA	TRBV7-9	TRBJ2-3	NA	TGTGCCAGCAGCTTAGAGGCGGCTAGCACAGATACGCAGTATTTT	CASSLEAASTDTQYF
NA	TRBV28	TRBJ2-2	TRBD2	TGTGCCAGCAGTCCACTAGCGGGAGGCCCCACCGGGGAGCTGTTTTTT	CASSPLAGGPTGELFF
NA	TRBV7-9	TRBJ1-6	NA	TGTGCCAGCAGCTTAGGAGGCCTGGGTAATTCACCCCTCCACTTT	CASSLGGLGNSPLHF
NA	TRBV27	TRBJ2-1	NA	TGTGCCAGCAGTAATCGAGATACCTCCTACAATGAGCAGTTCTTC	CASSNRDTSYNEQFF
NA	TRBV6-5	TRBJ2-2	TRBD2	TGTGCCAGCAGGCCTTCTAGCGGGGGGGCCGGGGAGCTGTTTTTT	CASRPSSGGAGELFF
NA	TRBV7-8	TRBJ2-3	NA	TGTGCCAGCAGCCCGACACCTAACACAGATACGCAGTATTTT	CASSPTPNTDTQYF
NA	TRBV19	TRBJ1-1	TRBD1	TGTGCCAGTAGCCGGCGACAGGGAGGAACTGAAGCTTTCTTT	CASSRRQGGTEAFF
once	TRBV27	TRBJ2-3	NA	TGTGCCAGCAGTTTTTCGTACACAGATACGCAGTATTTT	CASSFSYTDTQYF
NA	TRBV5-1	TRBJ2-7	TRBD1	TGCGCCAGTAGGACAGGGTCGGGTCCCTACGAGCAGTACTTC	CASRTGSGPYEQYF
NA	TRBV10-3	TRBJ2-1	TRBD2	TGTGCCATCAGACCCGGACTAGCGGGAGGCCATGAGCAGTTCTTC	CAIRPGLAGGHEQFF
once	TRBV7-9	TRBJ2-5	NA	TGTGCCAGCAGCTTAGGGGGGACACTGTACCAAGAGACCCAGTACTTC	CASSLGGTLYQETQYF
NA	TRBV6-6	TRBJ1-1	NA	TGTGCCAGCAGCTATCCTGAGATGAACACTGAAGCTTTCTTT	CASSYPEMNTEAFF
NA	TRBV5-1	TRBJ1-1	NA	TGCGCCAGCAGCTTGTGGGACACCAACACTGAAGCTTTCTTT	CASSLWDTNTEAFF
NA	TRBV21-1	TRBJ2-5	NA	TGTGCCAGCAGCAAAGAGCGGGCTAGCGGCCTCACCCAGTACTTC	CASSKERASGLTQYF
few	TRBV6-6	TRBJ2-7	TRBD2	TGTGCCAGCAGGCGGACTAGCGACTCCTACGAGCAGTACTTC	CASRRTSDSYEQYF
NA	TRBV19	TRBJ1-2	NA	TGTGCCAGTAGTACCCGATCCTTGGGTCGAGGCGACTATGGCTACACCTTC	CASSTRSLGRGDYGYTF
NA	TRBV6-1	TRBJ2-7	NA	TGTGCCAGCAGTGAAGTTCCTACAGGGCTCCACGAGCAGTACTTC	CASSEVPTGLHEQYF
NA	TRBV6-5	TRBJ2-2	NA	TGTGCCAGCATGCGGGAGAACACCGGGGAGCTGTTTTTT	CASMRENTGELFF
NA	TRBV10-2	TRBJ1-2	TRBD1	TGCGCCAGCAGGGGGACAGGGAATGGCTACACCTTC	CASRGTGNGYTF
NA	TRBV27	TRBJ1-5	TRBD1	TGTGCCAGCAGAGGACAGGGGATTCAGCCCCAGCATTTT	CASRGQGIQPQHF
NA	TRBV10-3	TRBJ1-5	NA	TGTGCCATCCAGGGGAACGGCAATCAGCCCCAGCATTTT	CAIQGNGNQPQHF
NA	TRBV4-3	TRBJ2-7	NA	TGCGCCAGCAGCCACGCTCGGTTAGGACAGCGAACTGGGAACGAGCAGTACTTC	CASSHARLGQRTGNEQYF
many	TRBV28	TRBJ1-2	TRBD1	TGTGCCAGCAGTTTGACACAGGGGGCTTTGGGCTATGGCTACACCTTC	CASSLTQGALGYGYTF
NA	TRBV4-3	TRBJ2-2	NA	TGCGCCAGCAGCCAAGTCCTCGCGATCGGGGAGCTGTTTTTT	CASSQVLAIGELFF
NA	TRBV12-5	TRBJ2-2	TRBD1	TGTGCTAGTGGTTTGGGATTGGGACAGGGTGTTCCCGGGGAGCTGTTTTTT	CASGLGLGQGVPGELFF
NA	TRBV7-2	TRBJ2-7	NA	TGTGCCAGCAGCCTTACTTTCTACGAGCAGTACTTC	CASSLTFYEQYF
NA	TRBV4-3	TRBJ2-1	NA	TGCGCCAGCAGCCAAGAGCCAGGATACAATGAGCAGTTCTTC	CASSQEPGYNEQFF
NA	TRBV6-1	TRBJ1-6	NA	TGTGCCAGCAGTGAAGGGCAGGGTGGATCACCCCTCCACTTT	CASSEGQGGSPLHF
NA	TRBV28	TRBJ1-2	NA	TGTGCCAGCAGCCCCTCACAGCGGAGCTATGGCTACACCTTC	CASSPSQRSYGYTF
few	TRBV28	TRBJ1-1	NA	TGTGCCAGCAGTCTCGGGTTGAACACTGAAGCTTTCTTT	CASSLGLNTEAFF